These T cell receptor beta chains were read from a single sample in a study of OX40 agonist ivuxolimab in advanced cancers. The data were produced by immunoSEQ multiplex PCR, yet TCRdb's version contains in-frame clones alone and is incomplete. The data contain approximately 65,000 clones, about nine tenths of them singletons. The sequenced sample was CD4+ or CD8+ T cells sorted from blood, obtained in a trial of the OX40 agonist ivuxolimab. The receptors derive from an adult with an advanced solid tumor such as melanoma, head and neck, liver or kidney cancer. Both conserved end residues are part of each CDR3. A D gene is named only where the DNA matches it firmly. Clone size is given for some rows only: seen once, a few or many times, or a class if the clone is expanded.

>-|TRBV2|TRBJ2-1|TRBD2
CASSDAGGSYNEQFF
TGTGCCAGCAGTGACGCGGGAGGGTCCTACAATGAGCAGTTCTTC
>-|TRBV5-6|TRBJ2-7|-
CASSWTNSYEQYF
TGTGCCAGCAGCTGGACTAACTCCTACGAGCAGTACTTC
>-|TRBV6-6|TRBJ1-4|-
CASSYAETSEKLFF
TGTGCCAGCAGTTATGCGGAAACGAGTGAAAAACTGTTTTTT
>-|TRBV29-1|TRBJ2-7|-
CSVAVRTDYEQYF
TGCAGCGTAGCGGTCCGAACAGACTACGAGCAGTACTTC
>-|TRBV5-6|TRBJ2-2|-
CASSEMGVAATGELFF
TGTGCCAGCAGCGAAATGGGGGTAGCGGCTACCGGGGAGCTGTTTTTT
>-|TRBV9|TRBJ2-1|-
CASSVGQGSYNEQFF
TGTGCCAGCAGCGTAGGGCAGGGATCCTACAATGAGCAGTTCTTC
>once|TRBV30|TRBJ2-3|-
CAWSVQGVDTQYF
TGTGCCTGGAGTGTACAAGGGGTTGATACGCAGTATTTT
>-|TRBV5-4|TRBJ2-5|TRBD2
CASSQGLAGGNRETQYF
TGTGCCAGCAGCCAGGGACTAGCGGGAGGTAATCGGGAGACCCAGTACTTC
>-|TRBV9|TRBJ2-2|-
CASSAPSGRGTGELFF
TGTGCCAGCAGCGCCCCCAGTGGGCGCGGGACCGGGGAGCTGTTTTTT
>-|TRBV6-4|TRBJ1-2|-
CASSDSARGDGYTF
TGTGCCAGCAGTGACTCGGCCAGGGGAGATGGCTACACCTTC
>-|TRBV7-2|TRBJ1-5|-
CASTPPGARDQPQHF
TGTGCCAGCACCCCCCCGGGGGCGAGAGATCAGCCCCAGCATTTT
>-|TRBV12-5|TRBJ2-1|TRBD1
CASGLNRDRGLYNEQFF
TGTGCTAGTGGTTTGAACCGGGACAGGGGCTTATACAATGAGCAGTTCTTC
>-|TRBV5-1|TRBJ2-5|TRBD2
CASGAGGQHQETQYF
TGCGCCAGCGGGGCGGGAGGGCAACACCAAGAGACCCAGTACTTC
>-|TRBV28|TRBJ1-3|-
CASSLPGNTIYF
TGTGCCAGCAGTTTGCCCGGAAACACCATATATTTT
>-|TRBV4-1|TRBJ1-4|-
CASSQDGGDEKLFF
TGCGCCAGCAGCCAAGATGGGGGTGATGAAAAACTGTTTTTT
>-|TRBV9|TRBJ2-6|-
CASSPQTTSGANVLTF
TGTGCCAGCAGCCCCCAGACAACCTCTGGGGCCAACGTCCTGACTTTC
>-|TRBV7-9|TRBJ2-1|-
CASSSDNEQFF
TGTGCCAGCAGCTCGGACAATGAGCAGTTCTTC
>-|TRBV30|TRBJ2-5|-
CAWSVGWQETQYF
TGTGCCTGGAGTGTAGGATGGCAAGAGACCCAGTACTTC
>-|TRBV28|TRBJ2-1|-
CASSLFGGFNEQFF
TGTGCCAGCAGTTTATTCGGCGGGTTCAATGAGCAGTTCTTC
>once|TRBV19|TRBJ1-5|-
CASSIEHSGGQPQHF
TGTGCCAGTAGTATAGAACACTCCGGGGGTCAGCCCCAGCATTTT
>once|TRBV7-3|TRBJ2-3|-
CASSTRGADTQYF
TGTGCCAGCAGCACCCGTGGTGCAGATACGCAGTATTTT
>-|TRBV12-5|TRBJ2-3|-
CASGLSKPTDTQYF
TGTGCTAGTGGTTTGAGTAAACCGACAGATACGCAGTATTTT
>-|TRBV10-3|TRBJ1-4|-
CVIGDMSTNEKLFF
TGTGTCATCGGAGACATGTCAACTAATGAAAAACTGTTTTTT
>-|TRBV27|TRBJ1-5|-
CASSLTSTGPRPQHF
TGTGCCAGCAGTTTGACATCCACAGGGCCCCGGCCCCAGCATTTT
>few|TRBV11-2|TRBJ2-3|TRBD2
CASSSRLAGADTQYF
TGTGCCAGCAGCTCCAGACTAGCGGGAGCAGATACGCAGTATTTT
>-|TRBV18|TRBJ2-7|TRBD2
CASSPSAGGYEQYF
TGTGCCAGCTCACCATCGGCGGGAGGCTACGAGCAGTACTTC
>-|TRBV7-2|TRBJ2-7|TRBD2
CASSSPGWREGQSYEQYF
TGTGCCAGCAGTTCGCCCGGTTGGCGGGAGGGCCAATCCTACGAGCAGTACTTC
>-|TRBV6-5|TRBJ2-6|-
CASSYSGAGANVLTF
TGTGCCAGCAGTTACTCGGGGGCTGGGGCCAACGTCCTGACTTTC
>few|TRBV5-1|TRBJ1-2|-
CASRASGTDYGYTF
TGCGCCAGCAGAGCTTCGGGTACGGACTATGGCTACACCTTC
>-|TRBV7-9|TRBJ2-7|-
CASSPGGTGSFEQYF
TGTGCCAGCAGCCCGGGGGGGACAGGGAGCTTCGAGCAGTACTTC
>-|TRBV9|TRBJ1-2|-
CASTSNPGVSNYGYTF
TGTGCCAGCACCTCCAACCCGGGAGTCTCTAACTATGGCTACACCTTC
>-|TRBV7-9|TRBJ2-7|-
CASSHGSREREQYF
TGTGCCAGCAGCCACGGGTCCCGGGAGAGGGAGCAGTACTTC
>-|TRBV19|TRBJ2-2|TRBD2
CASRLAADTGELFF
TGTGCCAGTAGGCTAGCGGCTGACACCGGGGAGCTGTTTTTT
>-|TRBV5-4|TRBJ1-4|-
CASSTQGANEKLFF
TGTGCCAGCAGCACCCAGGGCGCGAATGAAAAACTGTTTTTT
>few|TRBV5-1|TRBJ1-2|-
CASSLSGHDTF
TGCGCCAGCAGCTTGTCAGGACATGACACCTTC
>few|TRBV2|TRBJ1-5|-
CASSASSDQPQHF
TGTGCCAGCAGTGCGAGTTCGGATCAGCCCCAGCATTTT
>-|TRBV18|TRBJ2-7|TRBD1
CASSPVGTESSYEQYF
TGTGCCAGCTCACCTGTCGGGACAGAGAGCTCCTACGAGCAGTACTTC
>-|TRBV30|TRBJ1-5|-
CAWSVLQGDQPQHF
TGTGCCTGGAGTGTATTACAGGGTGATCAGCCCCAGCATTTT
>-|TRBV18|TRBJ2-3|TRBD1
CASSRTGTDTQYF
TGTGCCAGCTCCAGGACAGGAACAGATACGCAGTATTTT
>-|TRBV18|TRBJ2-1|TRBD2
CASSPPGTNPNEQFF
TGTGCCAGCTCACCACCCGGGACTAATCCCAATGAGCAGTTCTTC
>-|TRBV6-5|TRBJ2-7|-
CASIRGHPYEQYF
TGTGCCAGCATCAGGGGACACCCCTACGAGCAGTACTTC
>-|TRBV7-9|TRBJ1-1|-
CASSLPAVEAFF
TGTGCCAGCAGCCTTCCGGCGGTTGAAGCTTTCTTT
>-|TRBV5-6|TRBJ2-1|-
CASSLRNEQFF
TGTGCCAGCAGCCTTAGAAATGAGCAGTTCTTC
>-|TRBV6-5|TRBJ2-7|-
CASRRRSGGHEQYF
TGTGCCAGCAGACGGAGGTCCGGGGGCCACGAGCAGTACTTC
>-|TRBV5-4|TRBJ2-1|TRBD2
CASTPMGGGNEQFF
TGTGCCAGCACCCCAATGGGGGGGGGCAATGAGCAGTTCTTC
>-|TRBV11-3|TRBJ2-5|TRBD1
CASSSGSTGEQETQYF
TGTGCCAGCAGCTCTGGCTCGACAGGGGAACAAGAGACCCAGTACTTC
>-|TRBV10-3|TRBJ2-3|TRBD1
CAISGTGTTDTQYF
TGTGCCATCAGCGGGACAGGGACCACAGATACGCAGTATTTT
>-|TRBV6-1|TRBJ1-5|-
CASAYYGDSNQPQHF
TGTGCCAGCGCCTATTACGGAGATAGCAATCAGCCCCAGCATTTT
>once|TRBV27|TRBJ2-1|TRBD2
CASSHWTSGSNGQFF
TGTGCCAGCAGTCACTGGACTAGCGGGAGCAATGGGCAGTTCTTC
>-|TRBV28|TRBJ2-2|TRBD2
CASSSLGAGRGTGELFF
TGTGCCAGCAGCTCTCTGGGAGCGGGGAGGGGCACCGGGGAGCTGTTTTTT
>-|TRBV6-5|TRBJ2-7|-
CASSEAGLGSKYF
TGTGCCAGCAGTGAAGCAGGCTTAGGCAGCAAGTACTTC
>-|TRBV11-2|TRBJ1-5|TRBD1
CASSFWTGIGNQPQHF
TGTGCCAGCAGCTTCTGGACAGGGATCGGCAATCAGCCCCAGCATTTT
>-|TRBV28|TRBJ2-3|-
CASSLIQQGTDTQYF
TGTGCCAGCAGTTTAATACAACAGGGCACAGATACGCAGTATTTT
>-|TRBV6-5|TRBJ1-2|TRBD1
CASRKDRGGYTF
TGTGCCAGCAGAAAGGACAGGGGGGGATACACCTTC
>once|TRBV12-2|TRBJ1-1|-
CASRFRGDGKNTEAFF
TGTGCAAGTCGCTTTAGGGGGGACGGTAAGAACACTGAAGCTTTCTTT
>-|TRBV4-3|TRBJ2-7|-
CASSQALPRAPTFPYEQYF
TGCGCCAGCAGCCAAGCCCTCCCCCGGGCACCAACCTTTCCCTACGAGCAGTACTTC
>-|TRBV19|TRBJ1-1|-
CASSIVQGGTEAFF
TGTGCCAGTAGTATAGTACAGGGCGGCACTGAAGCTTTCTTT
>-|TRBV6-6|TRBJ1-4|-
CASRFREGNEKLFF
TGTGCCAGCAGATTCCGGGAGGGGAATGAAAAACTGTTTTTT